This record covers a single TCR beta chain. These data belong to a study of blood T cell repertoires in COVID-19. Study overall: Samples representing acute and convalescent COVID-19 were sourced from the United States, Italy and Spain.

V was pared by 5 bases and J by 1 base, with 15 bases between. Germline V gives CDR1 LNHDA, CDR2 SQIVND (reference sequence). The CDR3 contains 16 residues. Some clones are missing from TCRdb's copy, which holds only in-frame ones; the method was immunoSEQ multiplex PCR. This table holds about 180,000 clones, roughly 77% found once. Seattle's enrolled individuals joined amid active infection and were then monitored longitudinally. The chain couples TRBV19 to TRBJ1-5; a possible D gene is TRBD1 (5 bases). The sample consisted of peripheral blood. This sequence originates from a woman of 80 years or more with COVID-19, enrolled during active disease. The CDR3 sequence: CASSSLTGISNQPQHF. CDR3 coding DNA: TGTGCCAGTAGTTCACTCACAGGAATCAGCAATCAGCCCCAGCATTTT.